This record covers a single T cell receptor (beta chain). Its specificity is not known. The data originate from a study of shared clonotypes between healthy human individuals. Study background: The donor pool was made up of a couple of women and a few men aged 18 to 49. General study results and limits: A reduction in generation probabilities was seen for non-shared clonotypes relative to those shared by all four donors.

TCRdb keeps only in-frame clones here, not all; method: immunoSEQ multiplex PCR. The table has over a million clones, about three quarters seen once. With 5 bases removed from V and 8 bases from J, the gap between germline ends came to 18 bases. Germline CDR1 and CDR2: LNHDA and SQIVND (reference sequence). This CDR3 has 14 residues. The source material was memory CD4+ T cells sorted from blood. Subset denoted: CD45RA-negative fraction. The sequence was obtained from a man younger than 30 in good health. J is TRBJ1-2 and V is TRBV19; D is possibly TRBD1 (6 bases). The chain's CDR3 is CASSYPYREWGYTF. The CDR3 DNA is TGTGCCAGTAGTTATCCCTACAGGGAGTGGGGCTACACCTTC. The whole variable domain, remainder taken from reference TRBV19 and TRBJ1-2, is DGGITQSPKYLFRKEGQNVTLSCEQNLNHDAMYWYRQDPGQGLRLIYYSQIVNDFQKGDIAEGYSVSREKKESFPLTVTSAQKNPTAFYLCASSYPYREWGYTFGSGTRLTVV.